The 2 T cell receptor beta chains reported below all come from one sample, sequenced in a study of Graves' ophthalmopathy and Graves' hyperthyroidism. Amplification of TCR beta CDR3 regions used RNA transcripts. After a first-round RT-PCR with HTBI primers, a second-round multiplex PCR was run. TCRdb fed the multiplex PCR reads into MiXCR, producing one record per CDR3 protein. Of about 1.1 million distinct CDR3 sequences in the sample, about two fifths are singletons; the top ten hold 8.5% to 14%. The sample comprised peripheral blood or thyroid tissue (not recorded which). The receptors were sampled from an adult man with Graves' hyperthyroidism.

The table lists this clonotype with many counts. The chain combines TRBV4-3 with TRBJ2-7, with D perhaps TRBD1 (5 bases). Per the germline V gene, CDR1 is LGHNA and CDR2 is YSLEER. The V gene lost 1 base and the J gene lost 1 base, with 8 bases spanning the gap. There are 14 residues in the CDR3. CDR3 coding DNA: TGCGCCAGCAGCCAAGGGACACTGTCCTACGAGCAGTACTTC. Its translation is CASSQGTLSYEQYF.

This clonotype was seen ten or more times. The chain combines TRBV10-3 with TRBJ2-7; 10 bases align to TRBD1. V lost 4 bases and J lost 6; bases outside the gene matches: 9. This CDR3 region has 15 residues. Per germline, CDR1 ENHRY and CDR2 SYGVKD. In DNA form, the CDR3 reads TGTGCCATCAGTGCCGACAGGGGGCGTCGTGGCGAGCAGTACTTC. It encodes CAISADRGRRGEQYF.